The subject of this entry is one T cell receptor (beta chain). Its recognized antigen is unknown. No much larger clone exists at a distance of one base, and base qualities are not known. The data were taken from a study of cytomegalovirus exposure and HLA in healthy donors (dated by TCRdb to about 2017). With regard to the full study: An earlier analysis of 587 of the donors reported 276 Gb of sequence data and 95 million to 130 million unique TCR beta sequences obtained from some 200 million T cells. Typing coverage differed by locus: A, B, C, DRB1 and DQB1 were typed in roughly 620-630 donors, DQA1 in about 500, DPA1 in some 570, and DPB1 in about 450. High-throughput TCR immunosequencing, statistical association of individual TCRs with disease status, and machine learning were combined to predict cytomegalovirus infection status. About 330 gigabases of sequencing data and around 80 million unique TCR sequences made up an early release that covered several hundred HLA-typed donors. Both class I and class II loci were covered by HLA typing, at four-digit resolution. The later analysis used no new phenotypic data to find candidate immune exposures, relying instead on TCR beta sequences and their occurrence across donors. An earlier analysis of fewer than 700 of the donors applied high-throughput TCR beta sequencing to assess whether each TCR beta V gene segment acted as functional or pseudogenic. A later analysis re-analyzed previously published TCR beta repertoires from several hundred donors and added high-resolution HLA genotyping to study TCR occurrence patterns. The study aimed to test whether cataloging public T cell receptors could reveal signatures of past pathogen exposure. A separate validation cohort of more than 100 different subjects was used in addition to the 666-subject first cohort. Every repertoire in the discovery cohort had been generated on one and the same sequencing platform. The genetic ancestry cluster associated with self-reported Caucasian donors included 70% to 85% of the 398 genotyped donors. The study profiled the T cell repertoires of hundreds of subjects by immunosequencing and related them to cytomegalovirus serostatus. Among 398 genotyped donors of the cohort, an average of around 240,000 unique TCR beta nucleotide sequences were sequenced per donor, around 20% of them non-productive. Donor age, sex, ethnicity and CMV serostatus were compiled together with the repertoire data. Roughly five DR-DQ haplotypes were handled as single units for association and clustering, since linkage in the cohort was strong. Genome-wide SNP genotypes for about 55% of the 666 donors were used in a later genetic analysis, which treated that subset as a discovery cohort. General findings and caveats noted by the study authors: In a later genetic analysis, a missense DCLRE1C variant was associated with V-gene and J-gene trimming of TCR beta chains, and the association was replicated in an independent cohort. Most TCR sequences were observed very rarely across donors, whereas some public TCRs were present in many individuals. Linkage disequilibrium might explain the correlated functional status among segregating V segments, but an unknown experimental factor could not be excluded. Most CMV-associated TCR beta chains appeared to be HLA-restricted in a later analysis, and the HLA associations seemed to be driven largely by CMV exposure. When HLA alleles, especially DR and DQ, strongly co-occurred, attributing TCR associations to individual alleles was difficult. In a later analysis, over 15,000 TCR beta sequences were associated with specific HLA alleles at a false discovery rate of 0.05. Compared with equally common non-associated chains, HLA-associated TCR beta chains in a later analysis were more clonally expanded and had lower generation probabilities. In vitro tests confirmed that a few of the cytomegalovirus-associated TCR beta chains recognize cytomegalovirus antigens. HLA typing was unavailable for some donors at each locus, so association tests used only the typed subset. A further reported finding was that TCR beta sequences accurately predicted the HLA-A and HLA-B alleles for most subjects in the first cohort. The study listed 150 to 200 TCR beta chains as associated with cytomegalovirus. Compared with the approximately 600-donor mean, donors in an Asian-associated ancestry cluster had fewer N-insertions in productive TCRs, according to a later genetic analysis. This cohort had only TCR beta chains sequenced, and the lack of alpha or paired-chain data limited which features could be detected. For the cohort, immune exposure information was limited to CMV serostatus. A cluster of highly shared sequence variants was judged likely to be a technical artifact of the sequencing pipeline. In a later analysis, the rate of TCR association differed among HLA loci, with DRB1 alleles having the most associated TCRs and HLA-C alleles having the fewest. In both the original and validation cohorts, the classifier was reported to diagnose cytomegalovirus status with high specificity and sensitivity. Because counts were too low, about 15 rarely observed V segments, including chromosome 9 orphons, were left out of the earlier analysis of some 640 of the donors. Several of the top co-occurrence clusters appeared to be linked to parvovirus B19, influenza, CMV and Epstein-Barr virus, according to a later analysis. An earlier analysis of around 540 of the donors showed that most TCR beta V segments appeared in productive rearrangements either about 87% or about 30% of the time, which broadly matched IMGT annotations. Some IMGT-functional V segments, including TRBV6-2 and TRBV6-3, could not be told apart with the 87-base-pair reads, so those segments were excluded. Roughly uniform sequencing depth across donors was assumed in presence/absence analyses, although this assumption may not hold. The authors suggested that the approach could potentially be extended to other disease states and immunological phenotypes.

CDR3 length: 16 amino acids, cysteine to phenylalanine. Just the 48-base CDR3 DNA is kept, in frame starting at base 1. In total, just over 650 healthy bone marrow donors made up the cohort. At the time of sampling, every cohort member was nominally healthy, though immune exposures that went unrecorded were likely present. The donor tested CMV seronegative, placing the donor among the approximately 360 seronegative members of the cohort. A peripheral blood sample was provided by each donor, and peripheral blood mononuclear cells were used for TCR beta sequencing. The Qiagen DNeasy Blood Extraction Kit was used to extract genomic DNA from the blood cell samples. Libraries were built with the immunoSEQ multiplex PCR assay. The multiplex PCR relied on a mix of 60 forward primers for TCR Vbeta segments and 13 reverse primers for TCR Jbeta segments. Amplification of the CDR3 region of rearranged TCR beta genes was performed with a multiplex PCR assay on genomic DNA. On the Illumina HiSeq System, the amplified TCR beta libraries were sequenced as 87-base-pair reads. The study's own analysis went as follows. A later analysis tallied around 87 million unique TCR beta chains across the 666 repertoires, and about 12 million of those chains were shared by two or more donors. To remove PCR and sequencing errors, raw reads were error-corrected and collapsed into unique sequences using a nearest-neighbor algorithm that merged closely related sequences. CDR3 sequences were aligned to IMGT reference sequences to assign V, D and J gene segments. For a sequence to be retained, at least a six-nucleotide match to both a V gene segment and a J gene segment was required. Rearrangements were classified as productive when the CDR3 lacked stop codons and remained in frame with V and J, and all other rearrangements were classified as non-productive. Following IMGT convention, CDR3 was defined as the stretch from the second conserved V-encoded cysteine up to the conserved J-encoded phenylalanine. The earlier analysis of about 640 of the donors excluded any sequence lacking an unambiguous match to a single V gene segment. An earlier analysis of under 750 of the donors called V segments functional above 56.7% productive rearrangements and segregating when the between-donor standard deviation exceeded 5%. A statistical classification framework was developed to diagnose cytomegalovirus status using the catalog of TCR beta chain sequences. V and J gene assignment, in a later analysis, came from comparing TCR nucleotide sequences with IMGT/GENE-DB human TR gene sequences. In a later analysis, CDR3 sequences and most-parsimonious VDJ recombination scenarios were assigned using the TCRdist pipeline. In a later analysis, each TCR beta chain was defined by its CDR3 amino acid sequence together with its V-gene family, and reads lacking a unique V-gene family were excluded. In a later analysis, 500 to 700 highly shared, low-generation-probability nucleotide sequences were removed to address suspected cross-contamination and a sequencing artifact. A later analysis calculated a clonal expansion index for each public chain from normalized within-repertoire ranks of inferred template counts. A later analysis computed generation probabilities with a VDJ recombination model fitted to out-of-frame rearrangements, and checked the results against IGoR. Hypergeometric tests were used in a later analysis to score TCR-TCR, TCR-HLA and TCR-CMV co-occurrence, with a repertoire-size bias correction applied to the TCR pairs. In a later analysis, false discovery rates were estimated by permuting HLA or CMV assignments 20 times. In a later analysis, co-occurring TCRs were grouped using DBSCAN, and TCRdist sequence similarity was added for clustering within HLA-allele-positive subsets. Repertoires with fewer than 30,000 or more than 120,000 public chains, plus five repertoires with anomalous nucleotide sharing, were excluded from co-occurrence clustering. The immuneACCESS repertoire file appears here via TCRdb, limited to in-frame rearrangements. These files lack a portion of the clones; in checked studies, under half of the deficit traces to unresolved V genes, and the cause of the others is not known. The V and J calls and clone size are taken from that table; D and trimming were inferred from the DNA. The sample table shows some 110,000 clones, and approximately 81% are seen once. The ten largest clones capture 3% to 5% of the sample.

The V and J genes are TRBV21-1 and TRBJ1-5. TRBV21-1 is annotated as a pseudogene. Material: PBMCs. The sequence was collected from a woman aged 25 to 45 in good health and CMV-seronegative. The encoded CDR3 is CASSNNDGLSNQPQHF. The DNA sequence follows: TGTGCCAGCAGCAACAATGACGGACTTAGCAATCAGCCCCAGCATTTT.